This TCR beta chain was documented in a study of beta chain features in type 1 diabetes. Study at large: The number of sorted cells examined across all samples was around 110 million. Whole-study results and caveats: Significant though moderate, a shortening of TCRB CDR3s appeared in all four CD4+ subsets of Type 1 diabetes patients. The study found that naive, central memory and Treg TCRB repertoires appeared more similar in patients than in healthy donors. Diminished insertions and augmented deletions at VDJ junctions characterized type 1 diabetes patients.

Note on this clone: Its antigen is not identified.

Sorted CD4+ subsets: naive, central memory, regulatory, stem cell-like memory (CD45RO/CCR7/CD25/CD127/CD95/CD27 panel). Expressed TCRB transcripts got sequenced, as all isolated RNA was reverse transcribed. Libraries were prepared by immunoSEQ multiplex PCR; TCRdb keeps only in-frame clonotypes and omits some of them. The sample comprises a few hundred thousand clones, roughly 13% of which are singletons, and 0.015% to 0.02% rests with the top ten. The sequenced sample consisted of naive CD4+ T cells from blood. This sequence was found in a man aged 25-45 years with type 1 diabetes.

The CDR3 reads CASSRRGNSYEQYF. The CDR3 DNA follows: TGTGCCAGCAGTCGTCGAGGGAACTCCTACGAGCAGTACTTC. J is TRBJ2-7 and V is TRBV6-6; perhaps TRBD2 as D (5 bases). V was cut by 5 bases and J by 0 bases, with 11 bases left in between. Germline V gives CDR1 MNHNY, CDR2 SVGAGI (reference sequence). The CDR3 has 14 residues.